One sample yielded the 19 T cell receptor beta chains listed below, sequenced in a study of cytomegalovirus exposure and HLA in healthy donors. The PCR had 60 Vbeta and 13 Jbeta primers. TCRdb keeps only in-frame clones here, not all; method: immunoSEQ multiplex PCR. The sample records 150,000 to 200,000 clones, around 82% being singletons. Source material: PBMCs. The receptor source for this set is a woman younger than 45 in good health and CMV-seropositive.

The table lists this clone with a few counts. CDR3 in DNA: TGTGCCAGCAGTCGCGCTACAGGGTTGGGCACTGAAGCTTTCTTT. Its protein product is CASSRATGLGTEAFF. The chain recombines TRBV6-5 with TRBJ1-1; maybe TRBD1 (6 bases). The V gene lost 5 bases and the J gene lost 4 bases, with 17 bases spanning the gap. Germline loops: CDR1 MNHEY, CDR2 SVGAGI. This CDR3 has 15 amino acids.

The chain joins TRBV28 to TRBJ2-6; D remains ambiguous. V gave up 6 bases and J gave up 0 bases, with 9 bases separating them. From germline, CDR1 is MDHEN and CDR2 SYDVKM. This CDR3 contains 15 residues. This chain's CDR3 is CASSLQFSGANVLTF. The CDR3 bases are TGTGCCAGCAGCCTACAGTTCTCTGGGGCCAACGTCCTGACTTTC.

This clone was counted only a few times. The V gene is TRBV2, the J gene TRBJ2-7; 7 nucleotides line up with TRBD1. This CDR3 has 15 residues. Germline CDR1 and CDR2: SNHLY and FYNNEI. The V segment lost 4 bases and the J segment 0 bases; nucleotides outside the gene matches: 6. The CDR3 nucleotides are TGTGCCAGCAGTGTCGACAGGGATCTCTCCTACGAGCAGTACTTC. Translating it yields CASSVDRDLSYEQYF.

This clone was observed once. The V and J genes are TRBV28 and TRBJ1-3; TRBD1 might be the D (6 bases). V dropped 4 bases and J dropped 0 bases, with 16 bases sitting between them. CDR1 is MDHEN and CDR2 is SYDVKM in the germline V gene. The length of the CDR3 is 17 residues. CDR3 in DNA: TGTGCCAGCAGTTCCACCACACAGGGACGCTCTGGAAACACCATATATTTT. Translation gives CASSSTTQGRSGNTIYF.

Many counts were recorded for this clone. V is TRBV6-1 and J is TRBJ2-7, with 11 bases lining up with TRBD2. The CDR3 has 14 residues. V lost 4 bases and J lost 5; bases outside the gene matches: 4. CDR1 and CDR2 from the germline V gene are MNHNS and SASEGT. CDR3 residues: CASSGSGGADEQYF. CDR3 DNA: TGTGCCAGCAGTGGTAGCGGGGGGGCCGACGAGCAGTACTTC.

This chain uses TRBV29-1 with TRBJ1-1; 7 nucleotides match TRBD1. CDR1 is SQVTM and CDR2 is ANQGSEA in the germline V gene. Trimming removed 7 bases from V and 0 bases from J; junction bases left unmatched: 5. The length of the CDR3 is 13 residues. The CDR3 reads CSAKTGMNTEAFF. The DNA for the CDR3 is TGCAGCGCCAAGACAGGGATGAACACTGAAGCTTTCTTT.

The CDR3 DNA reads as TGTGCCAGCAGCTGGACTAGCGGGTTAAGCTCTGGGGCCAACGTCCTGACTTTC. Its translation is CASSWTSGLSSGANVLTF. V usage is TRBV5-6 and J usage is TRBJ2-6; 11 bases line up with TRBD2. The V gene end was trimmed by 3 bases and the J gene end by 0 bases; junction bases not matched to a gene: 5. The CDR3 sequence is 18 residues long. Germline values: CDR1 SGHDT, CDR2 YYEEEE.

This clone was detected only a few times. This chain uses TRBV28 with TRBJ1-1, with a weak D call TRBD1 (6 bases). Germline V gene data show CDR1 as MDHEN and CDR2 as SYDVKM. The CDR3 covers 16 residues. The V end was cut by 2 bases, the J end by 2 bases, with 15 bases between. In nucleotides, the CDR3 is TGTGCCAGCAGTTTAGATCTGGGGGCAGGAAACACTGAAGCTTTCTTT. This sequence encodes CASSLDLGAGNTEAFF.

The chain combines TRBV19 with TRBJ1-2, with a tentative D call TRBD1 (5 bases). Per the germline V gene, CDR1 is LNHDA and CDR2 is SQIVND (reference sequence). This CDR3 region has 16 residues. Between the trimmed V and J ends, which lost 0 bases and 8 bases, there was a span of 19 bases. Here the CDR3 DNA reads TGTGCCAGTAGTATAGAGGGGCTGAGGACCGCTTGGGGCTACACCTTC. Encoded protein: CASSIEGLRTAWGYTF.

The chain carries TRBV9 and TRBJ2-5; 7 bases line up with TRBD2. This CDR3 region has 13 residues. Trimming cost V 7 bases and J 0 bases; bases outside gene matches: 3. Germline assignment: CDR1 SGDLS and CDR2 YYNGEE. The CDR3 reads CASAGGYQETQYF. CDR3 in DNA: TGTGCCAGCGCCGGGGGGTACCAAGAGACCCAGTACTTC.

The chain employs TRBV10-3 and TRBJ1-1; 7 bases agree with TRBD1. CDR1 and CDR2 (germline): ENHRY, SYGVKD. The length of the CDR3 is 13 residues. After removal of 9 bases from V and 2 bases from J, the junction contained 6 bases not matched to a gene. The CDR3 DNA sequence: TGTGCCATACAGACAGGGCTAAACACTGAAGCTTTCTTT. It codes for CAIQTGLNTEAFF.

V gene TRBV9 combines with J gene TRBJ2-5, with 10 nucleotides matching TRBD2. With 3 bases clipped from V and 4 bases from J, the junction kept 9 bases outside the gene matches. CDR1 is SGDLS and CDR2 is YYNGEE in the germline V gene. The CDR3 has 16 residues. The CDR3 spells CASSERGGLSVETQYF. DNA for the CDR3: TGTGCCAGCAGCGAGCGGGGGGGCCTGTCAGTAGAGACCCAGTACTTC.

The rearrangement uses TRBV11-2 and TRBJ2-3; 8 bases are shared with TRBD1. The CDR3 is 19 amino acids. The germline gives CDR1 SGHAT, CDR2 FQNNGV. The ends lost 2 bases at V and 2 bases at J; junction bases unmatched: 15. The CDR3 loop is CASSLKGDQGARVTDTQYF. Here the CDR3 DNA reads TGTGCCAGCAGCTTAAAGGGAGATCAGGGGGCCCGGGTCACAGATACGCAGTATTTT.

The rearrangement links TRBV11-2 to TRBJ2-7; 7 nucleotides match TRBD2. The CDR3 has 14 amino acids. After removal of 5 bases from V and 3 bases from J, the junction contained 7 bases not matched to a gene. Germline V lookup: CDR1 SGHAT, CDR2 FQNNGV. The CDR3: CASSARGRNYEQYF. CDR3 bases: TGTGCCAGCAGCGCCCGCGGGAGAAACTACGAGCAGTACTTC.

In this sample, this clone turned up once. The rearrangement links TRBV28 to TRBJ1-1; D is ambiguous. This CDR3 comprises 15 residues. Trimming took 6 bases from V and 0 from J, leaving 14 bases between them. Looked up from germline, CDR1 is MDHEN and CDR2 is SYDVKM. CDR3: CASSPSRELNTEAFF. The CDR3, as DNA: TGTGCCAGCAGCCCCTCGAGAGAATTGAACACTGAAGCTTTCTTT.

This clone was observed a few times. The chain joins TRBV23-1 to TRBJ1-3; D not certain. TRBV23-1 carries the ORF label, with uncertain function. This CDR3 has 15 amino acids. Trimming took off 5 bases at V and 1 base at J, with 12 bases between the two ends. The CDR3 bases are TGCGCCAGCAGTTGTATTGGAGGTTCTGGAAACACCATATATTTT. Its translation: CASSCIGGSGNTIYF.

This chain links TRBV10-2 with TRBJ2-1; weak D call: TRBD2 (7 bases). Germline V gene lookup returns CDR1 WSHSY and CDR2 SAAADI. The CDR3 is 13 residues long. The germline V and J ends were trimmed by 6 bases and 6 bases, with 12 bases remaining between them. The DNA for the CDR3 is TGCGCCAGCAGCGGGGGGCCAGGCAATGAGCAGTTCTTC. It specifies CASSGGPGNEQFF.

This clone was seen more than once but under ten times. Here the CDR3 reads CASSRPGQGQETQYF. The CDR3 DNA sequence: TGTGCCAGCAGCCGACCGGGACAGGGACAAGAGACCCAGTACTTC. V gene TRBV7-2 combines with J gene TRBJ2-5; the match to TRBD1 covers 9 bases. V lost 5 bases and J lost 2; bases outside the gene matches: 6. Germline assignment: CDR1 SGHTA and CDR2 FQGNSA. This CDR3 has 15 amino acids.

This clone was picked up a small number of times. J is TRBJ2-1 and V is TRBV7-7; 10 bases align to TRBD1. Germline V CDR1 and CDR2: SSHAT, FNYEAQ (reference sequence). Unmatched junction bases numbered 2, after V lost 5 bases and J lost 1 base. There are 15 residues in the CDR3. Written as DNA, the CDR3 is TGTGCCAGCAGCCCGGGACAGGGGTCCTACAATGAGCAGTTCTTC. Translating gives CASSPGQGSYNEQFF.